This entry features one T cell receptor beta chain sequence. The data belong to a study of blood T cell repertoires in COVID-19. Looking at the study overall: There were acute and convalescent COVID-19 samples, and they came from the United States, Italy and Spain. The cDNA or gDNA used as material had been derived from T cells, B-cell-depleted T cells, or PBMCs.

This CDR3 has 15 residues. V gave up 6 bases and J gave up 5 bases; unmatched junction bases: 12. The germline gives CDR1 SNHLY, CDR2 FYNNEI. TCRdb's copy holds only in-frame clones and misses some; the assay was immunoSEQ multiplex PCR. This table has under 85,000 clones, about 70% appearing once. Sequencing was done on a sample of peripheral blood. The clonotype was recovered from a woman of 80 years or more with active or convalescent COVID-19. The chain links TRBV2 to TRBJ2-5, with 7 bases that match TRBD1. CDR3 sequence: CASRHEGGPAETQYF. As DNA, the CDR3 is TGTGCCAGCAGACATGAAGGGGGCCCAGCGGAGACCCAGTACTTC.